A single sample is the source of the 12 T cell receptor beta chains below, sequenced in a study of T cell changes during pregnancy in multiple sclerosis. The method was immunoSEQ multiplex PCR; TCRdb's version includes in-frame clones alone and lacks a portion of them. In the table there are 84,000 or so clones, roughly 93% of which are singletons. This material consisted of peripheral blood, taken in the third trimester of pregnancy. The receptors were gathered from a female donor with multiple sclerosis, enrolled in a pregnancy study.

The gene calls are TRBV2 and TRBJ1-2; a possible D gene is TRBD1 (6 bases). In germline, CDR1 is SNHLY, CDR2 FYNNEI. This CDR3 has 17 amino acids. V was trimmed by 2 bases and J by 1 base, leaving 17 bases between them. CDR3 amino acids: CASSEWAGASINYGYTF. The CDR3 DNA is TGTGCCAGCAGTGAATGGGCAGGGGCTTCGATTAACTATGGCTACACCTTC.

The V and J genes are TRBV4-1 and TRBJ2-7; maybe TRBD1 (5 bases). Germline CDR1 is MGHRA and CDR2 is YSYEKL. V was cut by 1 base and J by 7 bases, with 11 bases left in between. This CDR3 is built from 13 residues. CDR3 loop: CASSQVIPGEQYF. The CDR3 nucleotides read TGCGCCAGCAGCCAAGTCATCCCAGGGGAGCAGTACTTC.

This chain connects TRBV27 to TRBJ1-2; D gene unclear. The CDR3 sequence is 15 residues long. The germline V and J ends were trimmed by 3 bases and 1 base, with 12 bases remaining between them. From germline, CDR1 is MNHEY and CDR2 SMNVEV (reference sequence). The CDR3 coding sequence is TGTGCCAGCAGTTTTTCGGCAGGAGGTAACTATGGCTACACCTTC. Protein: CASSFSAGGNYGYTF.

The chain has TRBV19 and TRBJ1-2; 9 positions match TRBD1. CDR1 is LNHDA and CDR2 is SQIVND in the germline V gene (reference sequence). V was clipped by 7 bases and J by 1 base; unmatched bases: 7. This CDR3 contains 15 residues. The CDR3 DNA sequence: TGTGCCAGTAAAAGAATGGGACAGGGTAACTATGGCTACACCTTC. It codes for CASKRMGQGNYGYTF.

The chain is built from TRBV28 and TRBJ1-1; 8 bases align to TRBD1. Germline V CDR1 and CDR2: MDHEN, SYDVKM. With V trimmed by 10 bases and J by 1 base, 5 bases remained unmatched. This CDR3 comprises 13 residues. The CDR3 DNA follows: TGTGCCACCGCCGGACAGGGGAACACTGAAGCTTTCTTT. Its protein is CATAGQGNTEAFF.

This chain connects TRBV5-8 to TRBJ2-7; 10 positions match TRBD1. Per germline, CDR1 SGHTS and CDR2 YDEGEE. The V segment lost 3 bases and the J segment 2 bases; nucleotides outside the gene matches: 2. The CDR3 covers 14 residues. The CDR3 here is CASSSDRGTYEQYF. CDR3 coding DNA: TGTGCCAGCAGCTCGGACAGGGGGACCTACGAGCAGTACTTC.

The chain has TRBV2 and TRBJ1-4; D is ambiguous. V was clipped by 4 bases and J by 5 bases, with 11 bases between them. In germline, CDR1 is SNHLY, CDR2 FYNNEI. The CDR3 runs 14 residues. The CDR3 DNA reads as TGTGCCAGCAGTGGGAGCCCTCCGAATGAAAAACTGTTTTTT. It codes for CASSGSPPNEKLFF.

V gene TRBV20-1 combines with J gene TRBJ1-3, with D maybe TRBD1 (5 bases). Looked up from germline, CDR1 is DFQATT and CDR2 is SNEGSKA (reference sequence). V lost 5 bases to trimming and J lost 8 bases, with 10 bases between them. The CDR3 has 11 residues. DNA of the CDR3: TGCAGTGCTCCAACGGGGGACACCATATATTTT. Translating gives CSAPTGDTIYF.

The V and J genes are TRBV13 and TRBJ1-2, with D hard to call. The length of the CDR3 is 16 residues. Germline V CDR1 and CDR2: PRHDT, FYEKMQ (reference sequence). Trimming cost V 0 bases and J 7 bases, with 18 bases left between them. The CDR3 nucleotides read TGTGCCAGCAGCTTAGGCCGGGAAGGAGTCTTTGGTGGCTACACCTTC. As protein: CASSLGREGVFGGYTF.

This chain uses TRBV9 with TRBJ1-2, with a possible D match to TRBD1 (5 bases). V lost 6 bases, J lost 5 bases, and 8 bases lay in between. The CDR3 extends over 11 amino acids. Germline V CDR1 and CDR2: SGDLS, YYNGEE. The CDR3 DNA follows: TGTGCCAGCAATGGACATTATGGCTACACCTTC. Encoded protein: CASNGHYGYTF.

The chain combines TRBV11-1 with TRBJ1-2; no definite D call. Germline lookup yields CDR1 SGHAT and CDR2 FQDESV (reference sequence). The germline V and J ends were trimmed by 2 bases and 4 bases, with 8 bases remaining between them. The CDR3 has 13 residues. The CDR3 is CASSLSAFYGYTF. The CDR3 DNA reads as TGTGCCAGCAGCTTAAGCGCCTTCTATGGCTACACCTTC.

The chain has TRBV25-1 and TRBJ2-1, with D tentatively TRBD2 (6 bases). Germline V CDR1 and CDR2: MGHDK, SYGVNS. The CDR3 runs to 16 residues. V was shortened by 5 bases and J by 0 bases, with 14 bases between the two germline ends. The DNA for the CDR3 is TGTGCCAGCAGTACCGGGGGTGGGAGCTCCTACAATGAGCAGTTCTTC. This sequence encodes CASSTGGGSSYNEQFF.